Listed below are T cell receptor beta chains from one sample, sequenced in a study of cytomegalovirus exposure and HLA in healthy donors. Measured with immunoSEQ multiplex PCR; TCRdb has only the in-frame clones, and not every one. Of 100,000 or so clones listed, 75% to 85% were seen once; the top ten hold 2%. Material for sequencing was PBMCs. The receptors here all came from a man between 18 and 29 years old in good health and CMV-seronegative. The conserved cysteine and the conserved F or W are not part of the CDR3 here. Fields, in order: V gene, D gene, J gene, CDR3 protein. A D gene is named only where the DNA matches it firmly.

v_gene: TRBV5-1
d_gene: -
j_gene: TRBJ1-2
CDR3aa: ASSQDSGHLLYGYT

v_gene: TRBV14
d_gene: -
j_gene: TRBJ1-1
CDR3aa: ASSQDAPNLPF

v_gene: TRBV7-8
d_gene: TRBD2
j_gene: TRBJ2-3
CDR3aa: ASSLAGVAGGQGDTQY

v_gene: TRBV5-1
d_gene: TRBD1
j_gene: TRBJ1-1
CDR3aa: ASSLAGQGGTEAF

v_gene: TRBV6-4
d_gene: TRBD2
j_gene: TRBJ2-3
CDR3aa: ASSDPPDTSEDTQY

v_gene: TRBV19
d_gene: -
j_gene: TRBJ2-5
CDR3aa: ASSINRGGETQY

v_gene: TRBV18
d_gene: TRBD1
j_gene: TRBJ1-2
CDR3aa: ASSSRDRDYGYT

v_gene: TRBV5-1
d_gene: TRBD1
j_gene: TRBJ1-4
CDR3aa: ASGQGANEKLF

v_gene: TRBV19
d_gene: -
j_gene: TRBJ1-5
CDR3aa: ASSIEGGAYQPQH

v_gene: TRBV2
d_gene: TRBD2
j_gene: TRBJ2-1
CDR3aa: ASSESGGARNEQF

v_gene: TRBV7-9
d_gene: -
j_gene: TRBJ1-4
CDR3aa: SSSLWGGTKLF

v_gene: TRBV5-6
d_gene: -
j_gene: TRBJ1-3
CDR3aa: ASSLASSGNTIY

v_gene: TRBV5-1
d_gene: -
j_gene: TRBJ1-2
CDR3aa: ASSLDSGNYGYT

v_gene: TRBV2
d_gene: -
j_gene: TRBJ1-1
CDR3aa: ASKLREGTEAF

v_gene: TRBV6-6
d_gene: TRBD1
j_gene: TRBJ1-5
CDR3aa: ASSSQGRLYQPQH

v_gene: TRBV6-1
d_gene: -
j_gene: TRBJ2-3
CDR3aa: ASSDIYTQY

v_gene: TRBV2
d_gene: -
j_gene: TRBJ2-7
CDR3aa: ASSEFLEQY

v_gene: TRBV11-2
d_gene: TRBD2
j_gene: TRBJ2-5
CDR3aa: ASSLSGGQETQY

v_gene: TRBV9
d_gene: -
j_gene: TRBJ2-7
CDR3aa: ASSVDGSYEQY

v_gene: TRBV19
d_gene: TRBD1
j_gene: TRBJ1-6
CDR3aa: ASTALVTGGNSPLH

v_gene: TRBV6-5
d_gene: TRBD2
j_gene: TRBJ2-7
CDR3aa: ASILNAGGGGEQY

v_gene: TRBV7-2
d_gene: TRBD1
j_gene: TRBJ2-7
CDR3aa: ASGDRFHEQY

v_gene: TRBV19
d_gene: -
j_gene: TRBJ1-5
CDR3aa: ASSIRQVNSNQPQH

v_gene: TRBV9
d_gene: TRBD2
j_gene: TRBJ2-4
CDR3aa: ASSPSGGELAKNIQY

v_gene: TRBV18
d_gene: -
j_gene: TRBJ1-1
CDR3aa: ASSQGGNTEAF

v_gene: TRBV19
d_gene: TRBD1
j_gene: TRBJ2-7
CDR3aa: ASSTGGPYEQY

v_gene: TRBV30
d_gene: -
j_gene: TRBJ2-3
CDR3aa: AWSVQDASTDTQY

v_gene: TRBV18
d_gene: TRBD1
j_gene: TRBJ1-5
CDR3aa: ASSPMTGVDQPQH

v_gene: TRBV28
d_gene: TRBD1
j_gene: TRBJ2-3
CDR3aa: ASSGHTGGRDTQY

v_gene: TRBV5-5
d_gene: -
j_gene: TRBJ1-5
CDR3aa: ASSLAYDRLNQPQH

v_gene: TRBV2
d_gene: TRBD2
j_gene: TRBJ2-1
CDR3aa: ASLTSGGWDEQF

v_gene: TRBV5-4
d_gene: TRBD2
j_gene: TRBJ2-5
CDR3aa: ASSLGGGETQY

v_gene: TRBV5-4
d_gene: TRBD1
j_gene: TRBJ1-2
CDR3aa: ASSLNGGSGQATYGYT

v_gene: TRBV6-5
d_gene: TRBD1
j_gene: TRBJ2-1
CDR3aa: ASSWRQGSSNEQF

v_gene: TRBV2
d_gene: -
j_gene: TRBJ2-6
CDR3aa: ASSGRSGANVLT

v_gene: TRBV30
d_gene: TRBD1
j_gene: TRBJ2-7
CDR3aa: AWITGAKQY

v_gene: TRBV4-2
d_gene: TRBD1
j_gene: TRBJ1-1
CDR3aa: ASSLPPTGRTTEAF

v_gene: TRBV19
d_gene: TRBD1
j_gene: TRBJ1-5
CDR3aa: ASRQGQGWQPQH

v_gene: TRBV5-1
d_gene: -
j_gene: TRBJ1-2
CDR3aa: ASSLGQTIYGYT

v_gene: TRBV6-5
d_gene: TRBD2
j_gene: TRBJ2-3
CDR3aa: ASSYSAGGADTQY

v_gene: TRBV29-1
d_gene: -
j_gene: TRBJ1-1
CDR3aa: SVDEYKAF

v_gene: TRBV6-1
d_gene: -
j_gene: TRBJ1-4
CDR3aa: ASSPGGLSEKLF

v_gene: TRBV11-2
d_gene: TRBD1
j_gene: TRBJ1-2
CDR3aa: ASSLTGTGGLGGYT

v_gene: TRBV19
d_gene: TRBD1
j_gene: TRBJ1-2
CDR3aa: ASRTGAGNYGYT

v_gene: TRBV7-2
d_gene: TRBD2
j_gene: TRBJ2-3
CDR3aa: ASSSIWTSGGTDTQY

v_gene: TRBV18
d_gene: TRBD2
j_gene: TRBJ2-3
CDR3aa: ASSPRAGDGTDTQY

v_gene: TRBV25-1
d_gene: -
j_gene: TRBJ1-6
CDR3aa: ASSFRDSHSPLH

v_gene: TRBV5-1
d_gene: -
j_gene: TRBJ2-7
CDR3aa: ASSSRYRADSYEQY

v_gene: TRBV4-2
d_gene: -
j_gene: TRBJ1-5
CDR3aa: ASSQESWDSYSNQPQH

v_gene: TRBV29-1
d_gene: -
j_gene: TRBJ2-3
CDR3aa: SVERLADADTQY

v_gene: TRBV18
d_gene: -
j_gene: TRBJ2-5
CDR3aa: ASSPGGGGETQY

v_gene: TRBV29-1
d_gene: -
j_gene: TRBJ2-3
CDR3aa: SVERGMDTQY

v_gene: TRBV5-1
d_gene: TRBD2
j_gene: TRBJ2-7
CDR3aa: ASSPPTAGDSYEQY

v_gene: TRBV10-2
d_gene: -
j_gene: -
CDR3aa: ASSTGTYEQY

v_gene: TRBV5-1
d_gene: -
j_gene: TRBJ2-5
CDR3aa: ASSKGQLQGETQY